What follows are 8 T cell receptor beta chains derived from one specimen sequenced in a study of blood T cell repertoires in COVID-19. Method: immunoSEQ multiplex PCR; TCRdb's copy keeps in-frame clones and lacks some. Among about 300,000 clones listed, more than 70% were seen once. The sample taken for sequencing was peripheral blood. The receptors here all came from a woman aged 45-65 years with acute or convalescent COVID-19.

As to this clone: A junction boundary mismatches the germline segment, possibly from a read error. This chain links TRBV7-7 with TRBJ2-7; D remains ambiguous. CDR3 size: 13 residues. Looked up from germline, CDR1 is SSHAT and CDR2 is FNYEAQ (reference sequence). The CDR3 reads CASSLESSREQYF. As DNA, the CDR3 is TGTGCTAGCAGCTTAGAGTCATCGCGGGAGCAGTACTTC.

The chain is built from TRBV19 and TRBJ1-2; D is unclear. This CDR3 spans 15 amino acids. Trimming took off 3 bases at V and 5 bases at J, with 16 bases between the two ends. CDR1 is LNHDA, CDR2 SQIVND, per germline (reference sequence). CDR3 residues: CASSMLRGSWYGYTF. The DNA of the CDR3 is TGTGCCAGTAGTATGCTCCGCGGCAGCTGGTATGGCTACACCTTC.

The chain combines TRBV7-9 with TRBJ2-7; weak D call: TRBD2 (6 bases). The ends were cut back, 3 bases at V and 3 bases at J, with 9 bases in the middle. Looked up from germline, CDR1 is SEHNR and CDR2 is FQNEAQ (reference sequence). The CDR3 runs 13 residues. CDR3 nucleotide sequence: TGTGCCAGCAGCTTTACGGACTACTACGAGCAGTACTTC. Translating gives CASSFTDYYEQYF.

The chain couples TRBV25-1 to TRBJ1-5; TRBD1 agrees at 8 bases. Trimming cost V 3 bases and J 6 bases; bases outside gene matches: 4. This CDR3 region has 14 residues. CDR1 MGHDK and CDR2 SYGVNS come from the germline V gene. CDR3 nucleotide sequence: TGTGCCAGCAGTGAGGAGACAGGGGTTCAGCCCCAGCATTTT. Its translation: CASSEETGVQPQHF.

The chain employs TRBV27 and TRBJ1-2; D is possibly TRBD1 (6 bases). The CDR3 totals 14 residues. Germline V CDR1 and CDR2: MNHEY, SMNVEV (reference sequence). The V gene lost 4 bases and the J gene lost 7 bases, with 16 bases spanning the gap. CDR3 bases: TGTGCCAGCAGTTGGGAACCCGGGACATCTGGCTACACCTTC. It encodes CASSWEPGTSGYTF.

This clone was counted only a few times. The rearrangement links TRBV5-4 to TRBJ1-6; the D gene is possibly TRBD1 (5 bases). The CDR3 loop spans 15 amino acids. Per the germline V gene, CDR1 is SGHNT and CDR2 is YYREEE (reference sequence). The V gene lost 0 bases and the J gene lost 5 bases, with 9 bases spanning the gap. The CDR3 DNA follows: TGTGCCAGCAGCTTGGGGGGAGGGGATAATTCACCCCTCCACTTT. Amino acids: CASSLGGGDNSPLHF. The whole variable domain, filled in from reference TRBV5-4 and TRBJ1-6, reads ETGVTQSPTHLIKTRGQQVTLRCSSQSGHNTVSWYQQALGQGPQFIFQYYREEENGRGNFPPRFSGLQFPNYSSELNVNALELDDSALYLCASSLGGGDNSPLHFGNGTRLTVT.

This clone was recorded once. The chain combines TRBV29-1 with TRBJ1-1, with D possibly being TRBD1 (6 bases). The V gene lost 5 bases and the J gene lost 2 bases, with 18 bases spanning the gap. This CDR3 spans 15 amino acids. Looked up from germline, CDR1 is SQVTM and CDR2 is ANQGSEA. This chain's CDR3 is CSVLLPTGSNTEAFF. Written as DNA, the CDR3 is TGCAGCGTTTTGCTGCCCACAGGGAGCAACACTGAAGCTTTCTTT.

The genes are TRBV6-5 and TRBJ1-1; D ambiguous. The CDR3 has 14 amino acids. The V end was cut by 0 bases, the J end by 5 bases, with 10 bases between. CDR1 and CDR2 from the germline V gene are MNHEY and SVGAGI. The CDR3 loop reads CASSYSTGITEAFF. The CDR3 DNA reads TGTGCCAGCAGTTACTCTACGGGGATTACTGAAGCTTTCTTT.